This T cell receptor beta chain emerged from a study of shared clonotypes between healthy human individuals. Germline V gives CDR1 MDHEN, CDR2 SYDVKM. V lost 6 bases to trimming and J lost 10 bases, with 24 bases between them. This CDR3 has 15 residues. The study drew all its donors from Caucasian adults living in Nashville, Tennessee. When replicate PCRs were run on unsorted PBMC, they used approximately 0.3 ug DNA, approximately 30,000 T cell genomes. Sequencing on ten immunoSEQ deep assay plates was performed for unsorted PBMC DNA. TCRdb's copy holds only in-frame clones and misses some; the assay was immunoSEQ multiplex PCR. The sample includes roughly 490,000 clones, around three quarters of them seen just once. A single count supports this clone.

The genes are TRBV28 and TRBJ2-5, with D possibly TRBD2 on 6 matching bases. Sequencing input: PBMCs. The receptor's source is a woman in her thirties or forties in good health. Some clones in this sample may be carry-over from other donors' samples. The CDR3 region has the DNA TGTGCCAGCAGCCTCGAATTAGGGCGGCCGGGGGACCAGTACTTC. This translates into CASSLELGRPGDQYF.